The 18 T cell receptor beta chains presented below share a single source sample, sequenced in a study of CD8+ T cells in alopecia areata. cDNA serving as the sequencing template came from extracted, reverse transcribed RNA. The protocol was immunoSEQ multiplex PCR, while the TCRdb copy is restricted to in-frame clones and leaves out a portion. Among some 99,000 clones listed, less than 50% were seen once. Sequences were obtained from CD4+ T cells sorted from blood. Every receptor here comes from a human donor with alopecia areata.

The chain is built from TRBV29-1 and TRBJ1-2; TRBD1 aligns across 10 bases. This CDR3 is 14 amino acids long. Losses at the gene ends were 7 bases for V and 8 bases for J; bases not matched to a gene: 13. Germline values: CDR1 SQVTM, CDR2 ANQGSEA. CDR3 DNA sequence: TGCAGCGCCGTTTTTTCGGGACAGGGGAACGGCTACACCTTC. It is translated as CSAVFSGQGNGYTF.

The chain has TRBV27 and TRBJ2-1, with TRBD1 matching 10 bases. CDR3 length: 14 residues. J gave up 7 bases and V 6 bases, and 6 bases lay outside the gene matches. Germline lookup yields CDR1 MNHEY and CDR2 SMNVEV (reference sequence). Written as DNA, the CDR3 is TGTGCCAGCAGCCGGGACAGGGGAAGAAATGAGCAGTTCTTC. Translated: CASSRDRGRNEQFF.

The genes are TRBV29-1 and TRBJ2-5; a possible D gene is TRBD1 (5 bases). The V end was cut by 5 bases, the J end by 1 base, with 20 bases between. This CDR3 is 16 amino acids long. CDR1 and CDR2 from the germline V gene are SQVTM and ANQGSEA. CDR3 sequence (DNA): TGCAGCGTTACCACGCTGGGCAGGGAATTCCAAGAGACCCAGTACTTC. It specifies CSVTTLGREFQETQYF.

In this sample, this clone turned up a few times. This chain joins TRBV29-1 and TRBJ2-7; D unclear. Trimming removed 6 bases from V and 2 bases from J, with 14 bases in between. The CDR3 has 13 residues. From germline, CDR1 is SQVTM and CDR2 ANQGSEA. The CDR3 sequence: CSVSDFEPYEQYF. As DNA, the CDR3 is TGCAGCGTGTCGGATTTTGAACCCTACGAGCAGTACTTC.

J is TRBJ2-7 and V is TRBV7-2; TRBD2 agrees at 7 bases. J lost 5 bases, V lost 3 bases, and 4 bases had no gene match. Germline lookup yields CDR1 SGHTA and CDR2 FQGNSA. The CDR3 extends over 13 amino acids. The chain's CDR3 is CASSLREFHEQYF. The CDR3 DNA follows: TGTGCCAGCAGCTTGCGGGAGTTCCACGAGCAGTACTTC. The full variable domain, with the rest looked up from reference TRBV7-2 and TRBJ2-7, is GAGVSQSPSNKVTEKGKDVELRCDPISGHTALYWYRQSLGQGLEFLIYFQGNSAPDKSGLPSDRFSAERTGGSVSTLTIQRTQQEDSAVYLCASSLREFHEQYFGPGTRLTVT.

The gene calls are TRBV29-1 and TRBJ2-1; 9 bases align to TRBD2. CDR3 size: 14 residues. Germline trimming cut 6 bases from V and 4 bases from J; bases unmatched to any gene: 7. Per the germline V gene, CDR1 is SQVTM and CDR2 is ANQGSEA. The CDR3 DNA is TGCAGCGTCAATGTAGCGGGAGTGTACAATGAGCAGTTCTTC. Its translation: CSVNVAGVYNEQFF.

This clone was counted only a few times. V gene TRBV29-1 combines with J gene TRBJ1-1; D gene ambiguous. CDR1 and CDR2 (germline): SQVTM, ANQGSEA. The CDR3 length is 11 residues. V gave up 5 bases and J gave up 1 base, with 5 bases separating them. In DNA form, the CDR3 reads TGCAGCGTTTCCGCGAACACTGAAGCTTTCTTT. Its translation is CSVSANTEAFF.

The rearrangement links TRBV7-8 to TRBJ2-5, with D uncertain. V was clipped by 3 bases and J by 5 bases, with 10 bases between them. The CDR3 is 13 amino acids. CDR1 and CDR2 from the germline V gene are SGHVS and FQNEAQ. CDR3 sequence: CASSFLVGETQYF. The CDR3 region has the DNA TGTGCCAGCAGCTTCCTGGTTGGGGAGACCCAGTACTTC.

The chain recombines TRBV29-1 with TRBJ2-3; 7 bases match TRBD2. Trimming took 4 bases from V and 5 from J; bases not matched to a gene: 6. Germline V gene lookup returns CDR1 SQVTM and CDR2 ANQGSEA. The CDR3 has 13 residues. CDR3 region: CSVAGLAVDTQYF. The CDR3 DNA reads TGCAGCGTTGCTGGGCTAGCGGTAGATACGCAGTATTTT.

The CDR3 region has the DNA TGTGCCAGCAGTTTAACGGCTCTCAGTGAGCAGTTCTTC. Protein: CASSLTALSEQFF. V is TRBV6-5 and J is TRBJ2-1, with unresolved D. The V end was cut by 4 bases, the J end by 9 bases, with 13 bases between. This CDR3 has 13 residues. The V gene's germline CDR1 is MNHEY and CDR2 SVGAGI.

CDR3 in DNA: TGCAGCGTCCGGACAGTCTACGAGCAGTACTTC. This sequence encodes CSVRTVYEQYF. This chain connects TRBV29-1 to TRBJ2-7, with a possible D match to TRBD1 (6 bases). The CDR3 covers 11 residues. Germline-derived CDR1 and CDR2 are SQVTM and ANQGSEA. V was cut by 6 bases and J by 3 bases, with 9 bases left in between.

There are a few counts of this clone. V usage is TRBV29-1 and J usage is TRBJ2-3; either TRBD1 or TRBD2 may fit D (5 bases each). The CDR3 is 12 residues long. Trimming removed 6 bases at V and 6 bases at J, with 13 bases between. Germline V lookup: CDR1 SQVTM, CDR2 ANQGSEA. CDR3 sequence reads: CSVERGGDTQYF. CDR3 nucleotide sequence: TGCAGCGTAGAAAGGGGCGGGGATACGCAGTATTTT.

J is TRBJ1-2 and V is TRBV30; possible D gene TRBD1, 5 bases. Germline V gene lookup returns CDR1 GTSNPN and CDR2 SVGIG (reference sequence). V gave up 0 bases and J gave up 3 bases, with 11 bases separating them. This CDR3 has 14 residues. The chain's CDR3 is CAWSVGRRDYGYTF. Here the CDR3 DNA reads TGTGCCTGGAGTGTGGGACGGCGGGACTATGGCTACACCTTC.

This clone was picked up many times. The chain joins TRBV20-1 to TRBJ2-7; D is possibly TRBD2 (6 bases). V was cut by 3 bases and J by 5 bases, with 8 bases left in between. CDR1 is DFQATT and CDR2 is SNEGSKA in the germline V gene (reference sequence). The CDR3 covers 11 residues. This CDR3 is CSASGSNEQYF. CDR3 bases: TGCAGTGCTAGCGGGAGCAACGAGCAGTACTTC.

The CDR3 DNA reads as TGCGCCAGCAGCAGGACGGCTAGCGGGGGGAATGAGCAGTTCTTC. Protein sequence: CASSRTASGGNEQFF. The chain has TRBV5-1 and TRBJ2-1; TRBD2 matches at 11 bases. This CDR3 is 15 amino acids long. From germline, CDR1 is SGHRS and CDR2 YFSETQ. V dropped 4 bases and J dropped 7; count of bases not matched to a gene: 7.

This clone has only one observation. V gene TRBV5-1 combines with J gene TRBJ2-5, with D uncertain. The CDR3 length is 13 residues. V dropped 0 bases and J dropped 2 bases, with 5 bases sitting between them. Germline V gives CDR1 SGHRS, CDR2 YFSETQ. The CDR3 region has the DNA TGCGCCAGCAGCTTGGGTGGACAAGAGACCCAGTACTTC. It encodes CASSLGGQETQYF.

V is TRBV5-1 and J is TRBJ2-1, with 7 nucleotides matching TRBD1. The CDR3 contains 16 residues. Germline trimming cut 0 bases from V and 2 bases from J; bases unmatched to any gene: 5. Germline V gene data show CDR1 as SGHRS and CDR2 as YFSETQ. CDR3 loop: CASSLEQGSTYNEQFF. Written as DNA, the CDR3 is TGCGCCAGCAGCTTGGAACAGGGGAGTACCTACAATGAGCAGTTCTTC.

This sequence joins TRBV30 and TRBJ1-1; 7 bases fit TRBD1. The CDR3 runs to 16 residues. Germline V gene sequence: CDR1 GTSNPN, CDR2 SVGIG (reference sequence). The ends lost 3 bases at V and 0 bases at J; junction bases unmatched: 10. Here the CDR3 reads CAWSSRDSGMNTEAFF. CDR3 sequence (DNA): TGTGCCTGGAGCTCGAGGGACAGCGGGATGAACACTGAAGCTTTCTTT.